This paragraph reports one T cell receptor (beta chain). What it binds is unknown. The sample originates from a study of cytomegalovirus exposure and HLA in healthy donors. In the study overall: Earlier, some 180 million T cells were analyzed, and 95 million to 140 million unique TCR beta sequences were found among them. The study's findings and limits: TCR beta V- and J-gene trimming was later associated with a missense DCLRE1C variant.

A multiplex PCR was run with 60 Vbeta primers and 13 Jbeta primers. Clones were sequenced by immunoSEQ multiplex PCR, and TCRdb holds only the in-frame ones, with some missing. The data hold approximately 140,000 clones, with about 79% observed a single time. This CDR3 spans 15 amino acids. Between the trimmed V and J ends, which lost 0 bases and 1 base, there was a span of 6 bases. Germline CDR1 and CDR2: MNHEY and SVGAGI. The sequence came from a man aged 50-60 years in good health and CMV-seronegative. Sequencing used PBMCs. This sequence joins TRBV6-5 and TRBJ2-2; no clear D gene. DNA for the CDR3: TGTGCCAGCAGTTACTCTACAGAGAACACCGGGGAGCTGTTTTTT. This codes for CASSYSTENTGELFF.